This passage covers 14 T cell receptor beta chains from one sample sequenced in a study of blood T cell repertoires in COVID-19. Using immunoSEQ multiplex PCR, the repertoire was profiled, and TCRdb retains in-frame clones only, with some absent. Among over 20,000 clones listed, about 70% were seen once. Sequencing was done on a sample of peripheral blood. Receptors originate from a man between 50 and 59 years old with COVID-19, enrolled during active disease.

A few counts support this clone. The chain couples TRBV7-8 to TRBJ2-2, with 10 nucleotides matching TRBD1. Germline lookup yields CDR1 SGHVS and CDR2 FQNEAQ. The CDR3 has 16 amino acids. V trimming: 2 bases; J trimming: 5 bases; junction bases outside the gene matches: 5. The CDR3 reads CASSLRRDRGTGELFF. In DNA form, the CDR3 reads TGTGCCAGCAGCTTAAGAAGGGACAGGGGAACCGGGGAGCTGTTTTTT.

On this clone itself: Sequence at one end of the junction differs from germline and may be a read error. The chain recombines TRBV7-9 with TRBJ2-5; 8 positions agree with TRBD2. The CDR3 is 16 amino acids. The V gene's germline CDR1 is SEHNR and CDR2 FQNEAQ (reference sequence). The CDR3, as DNA: TGTCCCAGCAGCTTGACCCGCGGGGGGCCGGGGGAGACCCAGTACTTC. Protein sequence: CPSSLTRGGPGETQYF.

On this clone itself: This sample includes further DNA sequences coding for the same CDR3. V and J are TRBV15 and TRBJ1-1; the match to TRBD1 covers 8 bases. Germline V lookup: CDR1 LNHNV, CDR2 YYDKDF (reference sequence). The CDR3 consists of 13 residues. V shed 8 bases and J 2 bases; nucleotides not matched to a gene: 4. CDR3 sequence reads: CATAGGPNTEAFF. The CDR3 DNA reads as TGTGCCACCGCAGGGGGCCCTAACACTGAAGCTTTCTTT.

A word on this clone: One junction end disagrees with the germline gene, perhaps due to a read error. This rearrangement joins TRBV2 to TRBJ1-1; 7 positions match TRBD1. Germline values: CDR1 SNHLY, CDR2 FYNNEI. The CDR3 extends over 14 amino acids. The CDR3 DNA follows: TGTGCCAGCACTGAATTCGGGACAGACACTGAAGCTTTCTTT. This gives the protein CASTEFGTDTEAFF.

V and J are TRBV10-2 and TRBJ2-4, with no clear D. Trimming cost V 3 bases and J 0 bases, with 6 bases left between them. The CDR3 extends over 14 amino acids. Germline CDR1 and CDR2: WSHSY and SAAADI. CDR3: CASSERLAKNIQYF. As DNA, the CDR3 is TGCGCCAGCAGTGAAAGACTAGCCAAAAACATTCAGTACTTC.

This clone was recorded a few times. The rearrangement links TRBV18 to TRBJ1-1; 7 bases are shared with TRBD1. The germline CDR1 and CDR2 sequences are KGHSH and LQKENI. V lost 5 bases to trimming and J lost 5 bases; unmatched junction nucleotides: 11. CDR3 length: 15 amino acids. CDR3 sequence (DNA): TGTGCCAGCTCAACAGAAACAGGGGCGGGGACTGAAGCTTTCTTT. It specifies CASSTETGAGTEAFF.

This chain links TRBV3-1 (or the pseudogene TRBV3-2) with TRBJ1-2; no definite D call. Trimming shortened V by 0 bases and J by 5 bases, and 10 bases separated the two germline ends. This CDR3 has 14 amino acids. Per the germline V gene, CDR1 is LGHDT and CDR2 is YNNKEL (reference sequence). CDR3 nucleotides: TGTGCCAGCAGCCAAGATGCGGCAGCTTATGGCTACACCTTC. Protein product: CASSQDAAAYGYTF.

J is TRBJ2-3 and V is TRBV10-1; 7 nucleotides align to TRBD2. The CDR3 runs to 13 residues. In germline, CDR1 is WNHNN, CDR2 SYGVQD (reference sequence). The V and J ends lost 6 bases and 3 bases, in that order; junction bases with no gene match: 3. This CDR3 reads CASSGLGTDTQYF. As DNA, the CDR3 is TGCGCCAGCAGCGGACTAGGGACAGATACGCAGTATTTT.

The V and J genes are TRBV19 and TRBJ1-2, with TRBD1 as a possible D gene (5 bases). Germline values: CDR1 LNHDA, CDR2 SQIVND (reference sequence). The CDR3 consists of 11 residues. Trimming removed 5 bases from V and 8 bases from J, with 9 bases in between. The CDR3: CASSLEGGYTF. CDR3 bases: TGTGCCAGTAGTCTGGAGGGGGGCTACACCTTC. The variable domain in full, with the rest retrieved from reference TRBV19 and TRBJ1-2, is DGGITQSPKYLFRKEGQNVTLSCEQNLNHDAMYWYRQDPGQGLRLIYYSQIVNDFQKGDIAEGYSVSREKKESFPLTVTSAQKNPTAFYLCASSLEGGYTFGSGTRLTVV.

This chain joins TRBV2 and TRBJ1-2, with TRBD1 as a possible D gene (6 bases). Per germline, CDR1 SNHLY and CDR2 FYNNEI. Trimming left V 3 bases short and J 4 bases short, with 9 bases between. There are 13 residues in the CDR3. The CDR3 loop is CASSEGGGYGYTF. The CDR3 region has the DNA TGTGCCAGCAGTGAGGGAGGGGGCTATGGCTACACCTTC.

This CDR3 is CASSLKGVQSYEQYF. The CDR3, as DNA: TGTGCCAGCAGCTTGAAGGGGGTCCAGTCCTACGAGCAGTACTTC. The rearrangement links TRBV5-8 to TRBJ2-7, with D possibly matching TRBD1 (6 bases). The germline gives CDR1 SGHTS, CDR2 YDEGEE. The CDR3 length is 15 residues. Trimming pared 1 base from V and 1 base from J, leaving 12 bases between.

The V call is TRBV29-1, the J call TRBJ2-1; 10 bases agree with TRBD2. With 5 bases clipped from V and 6 bases from J, the junction kept 13 bases outside the gene matches. The CDR3 is 16 amino acids. Germline values: CDR1 SQVTM, CDR2 ANQGSEA. For the CDR3, the DNA is TGCAGCGTTATCCTACACGGGACTAGCGTAGGCAATGAGCAGTTCTTC. Protein product: CSVILHGTSVGNEQFF.

V gene TRBV28 combines with J gene TRBJ2-6, with D possibly being TRBD1 (5 bases). The CDR3 loop spans 15 amino acids. Germline lookup yields CDR1 MDHEN and CDR2 SYDVKM. V was pared by 6 bases and J by 0 bases, with 9 bases between. In DNA form, the CDR3 reads TGTGCCAGCAGCCCAGGGTACTCTGGGGCCAACGTCCTGACTTTC. The encoded protein is CASSPGYSGANVLTF.

The chain's CDR3 is CASRGDFSSYNEQFF. The CDR3 DNA follows: TGTGCCAGCAGAGGGGACTTCAGCTCCTACAATGAGCAGTTCTTC. The chain uses TRBV6-5 and TRBJ2-1; D is possibly TRBD2 (6 bases). V shed 6 bases and J shed 0 bases, with 12 bases lying between them. The CDR3 spans 15 residues. Per the germline V gene, CDR1 is MNHEY and CDR2 is SVGAGI.